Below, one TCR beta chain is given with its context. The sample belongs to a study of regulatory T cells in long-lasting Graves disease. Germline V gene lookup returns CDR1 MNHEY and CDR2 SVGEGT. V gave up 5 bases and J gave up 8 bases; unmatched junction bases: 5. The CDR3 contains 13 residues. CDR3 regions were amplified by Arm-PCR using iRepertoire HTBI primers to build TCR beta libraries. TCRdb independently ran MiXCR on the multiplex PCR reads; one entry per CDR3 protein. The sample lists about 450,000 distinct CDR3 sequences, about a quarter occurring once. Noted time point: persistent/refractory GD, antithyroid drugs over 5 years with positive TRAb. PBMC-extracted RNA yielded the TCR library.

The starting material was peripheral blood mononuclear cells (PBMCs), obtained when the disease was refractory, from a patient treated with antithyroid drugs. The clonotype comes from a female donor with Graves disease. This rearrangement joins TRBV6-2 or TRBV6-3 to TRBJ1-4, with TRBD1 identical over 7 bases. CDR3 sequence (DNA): TGTGCCAGCAGTGGGACAGTACGGGAAAAACTGTTTTTT. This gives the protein CASSGTVREKLFF.